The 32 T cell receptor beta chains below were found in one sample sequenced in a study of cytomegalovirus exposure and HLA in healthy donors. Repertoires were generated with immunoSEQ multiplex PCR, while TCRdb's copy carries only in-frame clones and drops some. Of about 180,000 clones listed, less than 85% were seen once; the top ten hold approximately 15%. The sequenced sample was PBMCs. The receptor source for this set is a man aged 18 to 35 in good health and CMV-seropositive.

CDR3 coding DNA: TGTGCCAGCAGGCCAGGGGGAACCTACGAGCAGTACTTC. Its protein is CASRPGGTYEQYF. This rearrangement joins TRBV6-5 to TRBJ2-7; 7 bases align to TRBD1. J gave up 2 bases and V 6 bases, and 4 bases lay outside the gene matches. This CDR3 has 13 amino acids. Germline V gives CDR1 MNHEY, CDR2 SVGAGI.

CDR3 bases: TGTGCCAGCAGTTACAGGGGCTACGAGCAGTACTTC. Protein product: CASSYRGYEQYF. The V gene is TRBV28, the J gene TRBJ2-7; 7 bases are a match to TRBD1. Germline CDR1 MDHEN, CDR2 SYDVKM. V shed 4 bases and J 3 bases; nucleotides not matched to a gene: 0. This CDR3 comprises 12 residues.

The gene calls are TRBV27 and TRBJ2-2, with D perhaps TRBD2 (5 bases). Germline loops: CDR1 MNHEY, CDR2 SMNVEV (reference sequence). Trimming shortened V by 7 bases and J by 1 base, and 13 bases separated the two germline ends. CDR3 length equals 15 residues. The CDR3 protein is CASTPVGENTGELFF. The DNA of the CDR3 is TGTGCCAGCACCCCCGTCGGGGAGAACACCGGGGAGCTGTTTTTT.

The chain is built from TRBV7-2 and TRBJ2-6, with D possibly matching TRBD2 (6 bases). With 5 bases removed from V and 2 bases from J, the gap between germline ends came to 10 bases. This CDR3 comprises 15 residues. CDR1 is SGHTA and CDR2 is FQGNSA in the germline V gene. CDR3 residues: CASSGRLAGANVLTF. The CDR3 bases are TGTGCCAGCAGCGGAAGACTAGCTGGGGCCAACGTCCTGACTTTC. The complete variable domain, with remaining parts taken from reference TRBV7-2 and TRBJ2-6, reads GAGVSQSPSNKVTEKGKDVELRCDPISGHTALYWYRQSLGQGLEFLIYFQGNSAPDKSGLPSDRFSAERTGGSVSTLTIQRTQQEDSAVYLCASSGRLAGANVLTFGAGSRLTVL.

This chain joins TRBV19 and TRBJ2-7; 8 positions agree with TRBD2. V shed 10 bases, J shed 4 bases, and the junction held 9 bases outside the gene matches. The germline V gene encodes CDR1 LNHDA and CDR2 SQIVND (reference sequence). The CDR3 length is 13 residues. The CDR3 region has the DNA TGTGCCACCACACCGGGAGGGGGGTACGAGCAGTACTTC. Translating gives CATTPGGGYEQYF.

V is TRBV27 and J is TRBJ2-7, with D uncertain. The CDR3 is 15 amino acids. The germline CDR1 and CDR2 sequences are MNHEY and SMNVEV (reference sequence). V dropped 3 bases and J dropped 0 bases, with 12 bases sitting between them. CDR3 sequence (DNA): TGTGCCAGCAGTTTTTTGGAGCAGAGCTCCTACGAGCAGTACTTC. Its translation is CASSFLEQSSYEQYF.

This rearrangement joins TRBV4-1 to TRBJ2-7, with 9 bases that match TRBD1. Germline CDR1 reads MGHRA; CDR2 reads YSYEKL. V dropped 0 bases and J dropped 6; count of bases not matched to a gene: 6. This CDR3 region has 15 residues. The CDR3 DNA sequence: TGCGCCAGCAGCCAAGATCGAGGGACAGGGTTCGAGCAGTACTTC. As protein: CASSQDRGTGFEQYF.

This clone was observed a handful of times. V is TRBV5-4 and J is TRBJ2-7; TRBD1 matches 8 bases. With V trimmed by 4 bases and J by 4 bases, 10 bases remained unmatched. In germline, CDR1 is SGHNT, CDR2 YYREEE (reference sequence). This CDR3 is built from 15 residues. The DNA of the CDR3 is TGTGCCAGCAGCCCGGACAGGGCCCCCTTTTACGAGCAGTACTTC. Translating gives CASSPDRAPFYEQYF.

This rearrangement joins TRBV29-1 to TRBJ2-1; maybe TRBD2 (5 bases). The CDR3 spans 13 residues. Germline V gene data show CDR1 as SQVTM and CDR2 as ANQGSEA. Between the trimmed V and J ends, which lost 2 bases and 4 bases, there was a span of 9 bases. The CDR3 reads CSVENGIYNEQFF. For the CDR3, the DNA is TGCAGCGTTGAAAACGGGATTTACAATGAGCAGTTCTTC.

The CDR3: CASSRSSASGNTIYF. The CDR3 DNA reads as TGTGCCAGCAGCCGGAGTTCCGCCTCTGGAAACACCATATATTTT. This rearrangement joins TRBV9 to TRBJ1-3; D gene unclear. V lost 4 bases to trimming and J lost 0 bases, with 11 bases between them. The CDR3 runs 15 residues. CDR1 and CDR2 from the germline V gene are SGDLS and YYNGEE. The complete variable domain, with remaining parts taken from reference TRBV9 and TRBJ1-3, reads DSGVTQTPKHLITATGQRVTLRCSPRSGDLSVYWYQQSLDQGLQFLIQYYNGEERAKGNILERFSAQQFPDLHSELNLSSLELGDSALYFCASSRSSASGNTIYFGEGSWLTVV.

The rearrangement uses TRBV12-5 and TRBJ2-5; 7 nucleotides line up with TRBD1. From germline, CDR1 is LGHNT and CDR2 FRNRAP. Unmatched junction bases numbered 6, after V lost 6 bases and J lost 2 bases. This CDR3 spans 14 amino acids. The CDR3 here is CASGLGTAQETQYF. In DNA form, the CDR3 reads TGTGCTAGTGGCCTGGGGACAGCTCAAGAGACCCAGTACTTC.

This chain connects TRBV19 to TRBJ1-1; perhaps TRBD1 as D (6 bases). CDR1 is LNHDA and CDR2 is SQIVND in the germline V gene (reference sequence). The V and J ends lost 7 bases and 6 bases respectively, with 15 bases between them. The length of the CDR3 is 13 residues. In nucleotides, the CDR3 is TGTGCCAGTATCATCGGGACATCCCCTGAAGCTTTCTTT. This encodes CASIIGTSPEAFF. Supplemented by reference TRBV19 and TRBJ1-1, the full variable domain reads DGGITQSPKYLFRKEGQNVTLSCEQNLNHDAMYWYRQDPGQGLRLIYYSQIVNDFQKGDIAEGYSVSREKKESFPLTVTSAQKNPTAFYLCASIIGTSPEAFFGQGTRLTVV.

The CDR3 nucleotides are TGTGCCAGCAGCGTCAGGACAGATACGCAGTATTTT. Its protein is CASSVRTDTQYF. The J gene is TRBJ2-3, the V gene TRBV5-6; D gene ambiguous. Trimming stripped 4 bases from V and 3 bases from J, with 6 bases between. Germline CDR1 SGHDT, CDR2 YYEEEE. The CDR3 loop spans 12 amino acids.

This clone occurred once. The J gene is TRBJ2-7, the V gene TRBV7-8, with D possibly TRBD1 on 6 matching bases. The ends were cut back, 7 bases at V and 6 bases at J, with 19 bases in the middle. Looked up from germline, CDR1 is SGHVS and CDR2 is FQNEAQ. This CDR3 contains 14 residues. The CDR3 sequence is CASTEPSLGGEQYF. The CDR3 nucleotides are TGTGCCAGCACCGAGCCATCCCTAGGGGGCGAGCAGTACTTC.

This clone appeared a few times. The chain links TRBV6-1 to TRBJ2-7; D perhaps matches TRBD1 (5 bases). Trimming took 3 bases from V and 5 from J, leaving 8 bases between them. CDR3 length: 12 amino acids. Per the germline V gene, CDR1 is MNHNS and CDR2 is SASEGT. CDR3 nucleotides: TGTGCCAGCAGTGAGGTAGGGGACGAGCAGTACTTC. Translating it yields CASSEVGDEQYF.

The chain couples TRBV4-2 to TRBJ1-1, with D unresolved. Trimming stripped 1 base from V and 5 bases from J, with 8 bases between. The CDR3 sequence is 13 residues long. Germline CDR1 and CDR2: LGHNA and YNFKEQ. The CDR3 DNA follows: TGTGCCAGCAGCCAAGGTGGGAGTACTGAAGCTTTCTTT. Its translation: CASSQGGSTEAFF.

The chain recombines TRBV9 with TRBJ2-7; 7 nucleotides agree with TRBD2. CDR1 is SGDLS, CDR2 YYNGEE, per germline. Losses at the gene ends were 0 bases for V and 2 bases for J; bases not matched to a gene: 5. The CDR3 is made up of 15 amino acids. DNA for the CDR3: TGTGCCAGCAGCGTAGCTATAGGACTAGCCTACGAGCAGTACTTC. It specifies CASSVAIGLAYEQYF.

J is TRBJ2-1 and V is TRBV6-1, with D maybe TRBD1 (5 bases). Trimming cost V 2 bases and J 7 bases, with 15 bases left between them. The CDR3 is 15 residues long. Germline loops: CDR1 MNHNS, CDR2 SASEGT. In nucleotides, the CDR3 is TGTGCCAGCAGTGAATTGATAGGGGCTGGGAATGAGCAGTTCTTC. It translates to CASSELIGAGNEQFF.

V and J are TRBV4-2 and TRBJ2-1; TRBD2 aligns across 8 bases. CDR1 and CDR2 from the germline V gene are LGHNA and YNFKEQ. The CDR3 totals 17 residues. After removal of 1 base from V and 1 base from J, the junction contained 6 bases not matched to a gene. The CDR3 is CASSQGGSGDSYNEQFF. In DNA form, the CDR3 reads TGTGCCAGCAGCCAAGGGGGTAGCGGGGATTCCTACAATGAGCAGTTCTTC.

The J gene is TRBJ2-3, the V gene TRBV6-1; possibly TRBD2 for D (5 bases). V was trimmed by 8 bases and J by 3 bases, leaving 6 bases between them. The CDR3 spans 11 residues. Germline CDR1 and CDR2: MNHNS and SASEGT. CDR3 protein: CASRETDTQYF. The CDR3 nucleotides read TGTGCCAGCCGGGAAACAGATACGCAGTATTTT.

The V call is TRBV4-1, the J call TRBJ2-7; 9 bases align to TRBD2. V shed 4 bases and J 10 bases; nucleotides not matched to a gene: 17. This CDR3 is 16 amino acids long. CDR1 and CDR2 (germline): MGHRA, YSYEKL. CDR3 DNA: TGCGCCAGCAGCCTAAACCCGACTAGCGGACATGCCGCACAGTACTTC. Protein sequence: CASSLNPTSGHAAQYF.

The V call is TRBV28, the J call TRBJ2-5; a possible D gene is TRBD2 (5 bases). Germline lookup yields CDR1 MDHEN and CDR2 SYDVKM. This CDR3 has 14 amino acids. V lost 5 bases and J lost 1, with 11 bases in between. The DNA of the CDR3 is TGTGCCAGCAGTAATCCTCGGGGCCAAGAGACCCAGTACTTC. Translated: CASSNPRGQETQYF.

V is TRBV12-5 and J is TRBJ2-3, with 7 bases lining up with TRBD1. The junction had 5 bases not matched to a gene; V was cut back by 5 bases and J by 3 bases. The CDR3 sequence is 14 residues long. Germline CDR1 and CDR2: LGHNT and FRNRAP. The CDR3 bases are TGTGCTAGTGGTCCCGGACAGGCGACAGATACGCAGTATTTT. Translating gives CASGPGQATDTQYF. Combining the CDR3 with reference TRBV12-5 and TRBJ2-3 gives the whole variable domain DARVTQTPRHKVTEMGQEVTMRCQPILGHNTVFWYRQTMMQGLELLAYFRNRAPLDDSGMPKDRFSAEMPDATLATLKIQPSEPRDSAVYFCASGPGQATDTQYFGPGTRLTVL.

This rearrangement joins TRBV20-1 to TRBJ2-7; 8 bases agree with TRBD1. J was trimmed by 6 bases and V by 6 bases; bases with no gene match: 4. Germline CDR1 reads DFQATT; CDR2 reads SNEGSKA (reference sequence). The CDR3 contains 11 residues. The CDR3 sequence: CSADRGGEQYF. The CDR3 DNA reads TGCAGTGCCGACAGGGGAGGCGAGCAGTACTTC.

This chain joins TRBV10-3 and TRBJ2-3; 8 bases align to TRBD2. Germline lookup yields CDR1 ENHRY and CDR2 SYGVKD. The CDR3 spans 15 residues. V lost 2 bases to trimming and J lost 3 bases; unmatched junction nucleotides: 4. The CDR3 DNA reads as TGTGCCATCAGTGAGGGACCTAGCGGGACAGATACGCAGTATTTT. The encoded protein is CAISEGPSGTDTQYF.

The CDR3 is CASRGSERMNTEAFF. The DNA for the CDR3 is TGCGCCAGTAGGGGGTCAGAAAGAATGAACACTGAAGCTTTCTTT. The chain employs TRBV10-2 and TRBJ1-1, with D maybe TRBD1 (6 bases). This CDR3 is 15 amino acids long. Trimming removed 9 bases at V and 0 bases at J, with 17 bases between. In germline, CDR1 is WSHSY, CDR2 SAAADI.

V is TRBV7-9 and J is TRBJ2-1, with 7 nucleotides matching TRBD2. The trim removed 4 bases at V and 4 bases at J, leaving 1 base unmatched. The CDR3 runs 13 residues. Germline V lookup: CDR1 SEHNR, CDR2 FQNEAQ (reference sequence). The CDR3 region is CASSSGGYNEQFF. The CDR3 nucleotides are TGTGCCAGCAGCTCGGGGGGTTACAATGAGCAGTTCTTC.

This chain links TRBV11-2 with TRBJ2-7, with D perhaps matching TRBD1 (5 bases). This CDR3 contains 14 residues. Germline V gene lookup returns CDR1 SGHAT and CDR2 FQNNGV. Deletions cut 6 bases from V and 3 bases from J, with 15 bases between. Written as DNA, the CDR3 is TGTGCCAGCAGGGTAATGACAGTGAGCTACGAGCAGTACTTC. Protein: CASRVMTVSYEQYF.

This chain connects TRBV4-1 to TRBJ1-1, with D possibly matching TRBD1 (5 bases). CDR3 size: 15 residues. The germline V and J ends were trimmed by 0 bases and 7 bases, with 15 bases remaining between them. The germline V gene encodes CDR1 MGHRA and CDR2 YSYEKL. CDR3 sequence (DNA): TGCGCCAGCAGCCAAGATGGGGCAGGAATACTTGAAGCTTTCTTT. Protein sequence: CASSQDGAGILEAFF.

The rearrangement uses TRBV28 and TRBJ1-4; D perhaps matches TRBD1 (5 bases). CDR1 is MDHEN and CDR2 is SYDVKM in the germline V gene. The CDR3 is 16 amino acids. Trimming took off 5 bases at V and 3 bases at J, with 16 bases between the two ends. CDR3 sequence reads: CASSPSGGVSNEKLFF. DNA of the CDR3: TGTGCCAGCAGTCCCTCGGGGGGGGTCTCTAATGAAAAACTGTTTTTT.

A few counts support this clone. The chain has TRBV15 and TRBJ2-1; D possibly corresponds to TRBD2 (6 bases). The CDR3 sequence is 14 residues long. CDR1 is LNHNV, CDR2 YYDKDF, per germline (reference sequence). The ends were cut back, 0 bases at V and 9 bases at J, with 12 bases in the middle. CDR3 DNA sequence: TGTGCCACCAGCAGAGATCCCGGGGGAGGTGAGCAGTTCTTC. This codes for CATSRDPGGGEQFF.

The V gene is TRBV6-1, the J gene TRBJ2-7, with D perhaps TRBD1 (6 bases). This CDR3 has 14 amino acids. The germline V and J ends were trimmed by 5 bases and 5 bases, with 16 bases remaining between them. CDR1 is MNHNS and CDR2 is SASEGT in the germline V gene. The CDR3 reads CASSRTGFPHEQYF. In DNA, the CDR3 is TGTGCCAGCAGTAGAACAGGGTTCCCCCACGAGCAGTACTTC.